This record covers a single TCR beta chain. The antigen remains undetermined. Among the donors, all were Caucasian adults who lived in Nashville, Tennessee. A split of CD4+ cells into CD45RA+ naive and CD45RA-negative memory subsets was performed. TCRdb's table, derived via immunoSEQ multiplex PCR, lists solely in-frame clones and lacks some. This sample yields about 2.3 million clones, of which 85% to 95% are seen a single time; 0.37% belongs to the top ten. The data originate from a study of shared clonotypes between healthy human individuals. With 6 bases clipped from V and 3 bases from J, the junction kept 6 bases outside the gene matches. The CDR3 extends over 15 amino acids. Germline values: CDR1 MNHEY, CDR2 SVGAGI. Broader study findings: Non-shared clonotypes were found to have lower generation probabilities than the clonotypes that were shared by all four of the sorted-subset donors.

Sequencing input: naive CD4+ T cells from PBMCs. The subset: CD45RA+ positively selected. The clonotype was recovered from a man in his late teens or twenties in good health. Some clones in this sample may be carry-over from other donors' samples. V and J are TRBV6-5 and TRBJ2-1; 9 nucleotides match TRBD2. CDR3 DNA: TGTGCCAGCAGGCCCGGGACTAGCCGCTACAATGAGCAGTTCTTC. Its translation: CASRPGTSRYNEQFF.